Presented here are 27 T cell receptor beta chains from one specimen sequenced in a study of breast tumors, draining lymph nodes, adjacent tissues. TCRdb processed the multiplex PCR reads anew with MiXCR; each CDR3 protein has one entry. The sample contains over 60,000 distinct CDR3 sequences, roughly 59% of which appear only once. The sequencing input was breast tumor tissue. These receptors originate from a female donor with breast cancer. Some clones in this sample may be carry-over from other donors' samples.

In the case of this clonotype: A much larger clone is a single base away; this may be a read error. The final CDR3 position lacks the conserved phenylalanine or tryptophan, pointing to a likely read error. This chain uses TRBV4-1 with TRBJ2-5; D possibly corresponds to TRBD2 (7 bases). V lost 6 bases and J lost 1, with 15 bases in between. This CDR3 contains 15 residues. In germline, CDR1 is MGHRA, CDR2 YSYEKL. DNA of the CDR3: TGCGCCAGCAGTCAGGGAGGGGGTTCCCAAGAGACCCAGTACTTA. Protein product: CASSQGGGSQETQYL.

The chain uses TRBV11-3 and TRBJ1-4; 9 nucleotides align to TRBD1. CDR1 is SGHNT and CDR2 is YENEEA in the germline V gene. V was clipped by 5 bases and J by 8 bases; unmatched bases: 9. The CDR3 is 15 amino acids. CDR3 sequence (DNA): TGTGCCAGCAGCATCGGGACAGGGACCTCCGAAAAACTGTTTTTT. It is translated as CASSIGTGTSEKLFF. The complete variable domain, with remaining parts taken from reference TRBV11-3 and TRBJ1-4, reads EAGVVQSPRYKIIEKKQPVAFWCNPISGHNTLYWYLQNLGQGPELLIRYENEEAVDDSQLPKDRFSAERLKGVDSTLKIQPAELGDSAVYLCASSIGTGTSEKLFFGSGTQLSVL.

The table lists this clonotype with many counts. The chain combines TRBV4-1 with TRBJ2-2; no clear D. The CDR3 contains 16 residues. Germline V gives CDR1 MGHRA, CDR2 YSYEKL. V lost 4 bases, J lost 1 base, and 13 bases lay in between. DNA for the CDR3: TGCGCCAGCAGCCGATCCATTGGTGGGAACACCGGGGAGCTGTTTTTT. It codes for CASSRSIGGNTGELFF.

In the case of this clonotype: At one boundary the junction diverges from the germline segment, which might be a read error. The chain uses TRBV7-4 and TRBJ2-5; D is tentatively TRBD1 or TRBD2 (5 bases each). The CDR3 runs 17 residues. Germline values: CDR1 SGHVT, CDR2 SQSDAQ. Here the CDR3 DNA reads TGTGCCAGCAGCGCCTCGCAGGACGGGGCTGGGAAAGAGCCCCAGTACTTC. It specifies CASSASQDGAGKEPQYF.

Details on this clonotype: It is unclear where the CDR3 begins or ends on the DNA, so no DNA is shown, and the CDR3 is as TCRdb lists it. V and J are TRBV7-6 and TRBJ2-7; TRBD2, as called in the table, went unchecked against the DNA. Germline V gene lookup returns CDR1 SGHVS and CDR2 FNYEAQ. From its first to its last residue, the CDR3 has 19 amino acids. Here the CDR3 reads CASSIYLCSVPGLAGEQYF.

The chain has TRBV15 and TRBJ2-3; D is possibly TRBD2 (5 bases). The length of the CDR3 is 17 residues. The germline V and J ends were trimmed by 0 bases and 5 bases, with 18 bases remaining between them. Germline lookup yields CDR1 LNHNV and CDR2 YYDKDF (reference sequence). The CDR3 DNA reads TGTGCCACCAGCAGAGAGGGTCGTCTTACCGCGGGAGATACGCAGTATTTT. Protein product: CATSREGRLTAGDTQYF.

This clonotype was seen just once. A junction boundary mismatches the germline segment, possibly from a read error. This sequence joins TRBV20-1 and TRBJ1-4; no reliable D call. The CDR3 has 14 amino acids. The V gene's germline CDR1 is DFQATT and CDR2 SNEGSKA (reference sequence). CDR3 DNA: TGCAGTGCTGGAAACTCGGGCGGTAATGGAAAACTGTTTTTT. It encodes CSAGNSGGNGKLFF.

This CDR3 is CASSVGQDYNEQFF. The CDR3 region has the DNA TGTGCCAGCAGCGTCGGACAGGATTACAATGAGCAGTTCTTC. This chain links TRBV9 with TRBJ2-1; 7 bases agree with TRBD1. V was pared by 2 bases and J by 4 bases, with 3 bases of the junction left unmatched. The germline gives CDR1 SGDLS, CDR2 YYNGEE. CDR3 length equals 14 residues.

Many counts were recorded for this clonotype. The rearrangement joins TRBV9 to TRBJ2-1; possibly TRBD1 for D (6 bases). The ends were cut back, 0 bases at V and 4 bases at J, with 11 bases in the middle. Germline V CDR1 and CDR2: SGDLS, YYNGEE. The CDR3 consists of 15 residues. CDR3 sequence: CASSVDTGLYNEQFF. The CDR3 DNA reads TGTGCCAGCAGCGTAGATACAGGGTTATACAATGAGCAGTTCTTC.

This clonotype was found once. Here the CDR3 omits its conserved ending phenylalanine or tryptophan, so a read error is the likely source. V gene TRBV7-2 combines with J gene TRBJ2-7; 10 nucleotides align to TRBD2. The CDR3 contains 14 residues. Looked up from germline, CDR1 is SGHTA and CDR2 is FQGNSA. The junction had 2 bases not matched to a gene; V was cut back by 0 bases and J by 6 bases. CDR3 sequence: CASSLASGRTEQYL. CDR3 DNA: TGTGCCAGCAGCTTAGCTAGCGGGAGGACCGAGCAGTACCTC.

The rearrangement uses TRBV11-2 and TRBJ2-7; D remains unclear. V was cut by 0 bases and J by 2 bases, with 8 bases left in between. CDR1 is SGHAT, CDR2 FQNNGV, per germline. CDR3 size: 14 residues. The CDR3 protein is CASSLETATYEQYF. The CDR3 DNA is TGTGCCAGCAGCTTAGAAACGGCCACCTACGAGCAGTACTTC.

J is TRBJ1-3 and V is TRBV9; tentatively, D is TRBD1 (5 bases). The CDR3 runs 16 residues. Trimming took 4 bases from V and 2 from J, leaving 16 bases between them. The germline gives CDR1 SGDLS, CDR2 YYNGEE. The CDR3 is CASSSGPRVTGNTIYF. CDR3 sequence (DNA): TGTGCCAGCAGCTCAGGACCCAGGGTTACTGGAAACACCATATATTTT.

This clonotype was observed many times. CDR3 sequence reads: CARDKPGNNEQFF. Here the CDR3 DNA reads TGTGCCAGGGACAAACCGGGGAACAATGAGCAGTTCTTC. The chain couples TRBV9 to TRBJ2-1; the D gene could be TRBD1 or TRBD2 (5 bases each). CDR1 is SGDLS and CDR2 is YYNGEE in the germline V gene. V was pared by 8 bases and J by 5 bases, with 14 bases between. The CDR3 contains 13 residues. Together with reference TRBV9 and TRBJ2-1, the CDR3 gives the full variable domain: DSGVTQTPKHLITATGQRVTLRCSPRSGDLSVYWYQQSLDQGLQFLIQYYNGEERAKGNILERFSAQQFPDLHSELNLSSLELGDSALYFCARDKPGNNEQFFGPGTRLTVL.

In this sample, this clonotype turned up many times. The DNA for the CDR3 is TGTGCCATCAGTGCAGGGGGCAGACAGCCCCAGCATTTT. This translates into CAISAGGRQPQHF. The V gene is TRBV10-3, the J gene TRBJ1-5; 8 positions agree with TRBD1. This CDR3 region has 13 residues. CDR1 and CDR2 from the germline V gene are ENHRY and SYGVKD. Trimming took 4 bases from V and 7 from J; bases not matched to a gene: 3.

The CDR3 DNA reads TGTGCCAGTAGCCCGACTAGCGGTCTTGTCGGAGATACGCAGTATTTT. Its translation is CASSPTSGLVGDTQYF. The chain combines TRBV19 with TRBJ2-3; 9 nucleotides align to TRBD2. The CDR3 contains 16 residues. In germline, CDR1 is LNHDA, CDR2 SQIVND (reference sequence). V gave up 6 bases and J gave up 5 bases; unmatched junction bases: 12. The entire variable domain, with the rest obtained from reference TRBV19 and TRBJ2-3, is as follows: DGGITQSPKYLFRKEGQNVTLSCEQNLNHDAMYWYRQDPGQGLRLIYYSQIVNDFQKGDIAEGYSVSREKKESFPLTVTSAQKNPTAFYLCASSPTSGLVGDTQYFGPGTRLTVL.

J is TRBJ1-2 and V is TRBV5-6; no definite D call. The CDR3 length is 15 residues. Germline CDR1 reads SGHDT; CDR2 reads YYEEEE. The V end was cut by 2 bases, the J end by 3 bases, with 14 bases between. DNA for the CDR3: TGTGCCAGCAGCTTCGGGGATCAGTTGGACTATGGCTACACCTTC. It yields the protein CASSFGDQLDYGYTF.

The CDR3 loop is CSVAGQRYNSPLHF. DNA for the CDR3: TGCAGCGTTGCCGGGCAGCGGTATAATTCACCCCTCCACTTT. The chain combines TRBV29-1 with TRBJ1-6; no reliable D call. This CDR3 has 14 amino acids. Per germline, CDR1 SQVTM and CDR2 ANQGSEA. Trimming shortened V by 4 bases and J by 4 bases, and 11 bases separated the two germline ends.

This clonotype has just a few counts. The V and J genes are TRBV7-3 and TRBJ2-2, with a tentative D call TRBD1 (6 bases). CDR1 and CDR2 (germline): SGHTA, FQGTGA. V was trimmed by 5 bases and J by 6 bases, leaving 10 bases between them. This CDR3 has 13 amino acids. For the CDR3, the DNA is TGTGCCAGCAGCAACAGGGTCGCCGGGGAGCTGTTTTTT. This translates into CASSNRVAGELFF.

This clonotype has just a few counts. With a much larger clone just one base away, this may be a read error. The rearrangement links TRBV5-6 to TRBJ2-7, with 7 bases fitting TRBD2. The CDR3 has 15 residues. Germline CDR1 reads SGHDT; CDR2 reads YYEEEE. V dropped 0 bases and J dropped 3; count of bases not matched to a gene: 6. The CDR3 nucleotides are TGTGCCAGCAGCTTGGTGGGGCCGGGGGGCTACGAGCAGTACTTC. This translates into CASSLVGPGGYEQYF.

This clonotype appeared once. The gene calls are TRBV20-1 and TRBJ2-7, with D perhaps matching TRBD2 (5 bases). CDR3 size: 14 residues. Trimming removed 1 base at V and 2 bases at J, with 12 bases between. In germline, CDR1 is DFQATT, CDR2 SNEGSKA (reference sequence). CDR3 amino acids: CSARVQRPPYEQYF. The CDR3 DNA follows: TGCAGTGCTAGAGTCCAGCGGCCCCCCTACGAGCAGTACTTC.

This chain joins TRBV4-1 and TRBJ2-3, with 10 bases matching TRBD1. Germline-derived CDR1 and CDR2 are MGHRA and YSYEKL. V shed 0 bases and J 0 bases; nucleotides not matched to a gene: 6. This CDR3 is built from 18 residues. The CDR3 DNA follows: TGCGCCAGCAGCCAAGATCCACCGGGACAGGGGAGCACAGATACGCAGTATTTT. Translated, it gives CASSQDPPGQGSTDTQYF.

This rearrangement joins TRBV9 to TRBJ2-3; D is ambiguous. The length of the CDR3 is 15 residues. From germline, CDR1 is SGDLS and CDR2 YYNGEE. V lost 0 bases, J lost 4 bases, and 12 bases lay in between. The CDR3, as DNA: TGTGCCAGCAGCGTAGACGGCGGTCTGCCAGATACGCAGTATTTT. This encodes CASSVDGGLPDTQYF.

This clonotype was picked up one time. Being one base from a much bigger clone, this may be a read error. The CDR3 is CATSRDVTEACF. CDR3 in DNA: TGTGCCACCAGCAGAGATGTCACTGAAGCTTGCTTT. The gene calls are TRBV15 and TRBJ1-1; D is ambiguous. This CDR3 contains 12 residues. The germline V gene encodes CDR1 LNHNV and CDR2 YYDKDF (reference sequence).

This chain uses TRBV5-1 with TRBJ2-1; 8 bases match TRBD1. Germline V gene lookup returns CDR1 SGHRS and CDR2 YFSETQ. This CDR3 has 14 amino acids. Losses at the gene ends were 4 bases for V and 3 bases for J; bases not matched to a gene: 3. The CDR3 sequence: CASSTGQVYNEQFF. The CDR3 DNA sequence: TGCGCCAGCAGCACGGGACAGGTCTACAATGAGCAGTTCTTC.

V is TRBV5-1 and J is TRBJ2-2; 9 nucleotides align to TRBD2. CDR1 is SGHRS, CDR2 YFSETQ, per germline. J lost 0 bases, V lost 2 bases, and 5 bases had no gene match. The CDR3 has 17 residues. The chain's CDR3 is CASSLKAGGPNTGELFF. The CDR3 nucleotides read TGCGCCAGCAGCTTAAAAGCGGGGGGTCCGAACACCGGGGAGCTGTTTTTT.

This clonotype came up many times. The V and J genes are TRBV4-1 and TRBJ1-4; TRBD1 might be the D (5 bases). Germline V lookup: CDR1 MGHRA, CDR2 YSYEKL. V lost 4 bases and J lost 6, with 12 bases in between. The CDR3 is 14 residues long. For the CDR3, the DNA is TGCGCCAGCAGCCCCGTGCGGGGGGATGAAAAACTGTTTTTT. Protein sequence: CASSPVRGDEKLFF.

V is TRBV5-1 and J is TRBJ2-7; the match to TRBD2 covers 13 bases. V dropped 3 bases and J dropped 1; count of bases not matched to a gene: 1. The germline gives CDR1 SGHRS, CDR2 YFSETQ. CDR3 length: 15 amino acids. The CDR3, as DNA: TGCGCCAGCAGCTCGGGACTAGCGGGATCCTACGAGCAGTACTTC. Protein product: CASSSGLAGSYEQYF.